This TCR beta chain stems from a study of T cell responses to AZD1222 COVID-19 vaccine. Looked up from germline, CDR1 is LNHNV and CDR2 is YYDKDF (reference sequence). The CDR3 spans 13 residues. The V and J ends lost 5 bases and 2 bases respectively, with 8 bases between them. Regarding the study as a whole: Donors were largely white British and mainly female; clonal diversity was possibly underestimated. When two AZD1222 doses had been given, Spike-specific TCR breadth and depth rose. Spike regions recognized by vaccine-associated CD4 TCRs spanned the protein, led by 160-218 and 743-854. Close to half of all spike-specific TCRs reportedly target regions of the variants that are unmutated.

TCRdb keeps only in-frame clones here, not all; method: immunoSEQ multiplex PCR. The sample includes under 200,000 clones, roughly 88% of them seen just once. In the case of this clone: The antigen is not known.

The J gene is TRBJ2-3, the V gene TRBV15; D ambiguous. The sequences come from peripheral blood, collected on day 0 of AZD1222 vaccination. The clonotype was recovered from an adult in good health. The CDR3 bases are TGTGCCACCAGCCCGCGCCCCACAGATACGCAGTATTTT. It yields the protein CATSPRPTDTQYF.